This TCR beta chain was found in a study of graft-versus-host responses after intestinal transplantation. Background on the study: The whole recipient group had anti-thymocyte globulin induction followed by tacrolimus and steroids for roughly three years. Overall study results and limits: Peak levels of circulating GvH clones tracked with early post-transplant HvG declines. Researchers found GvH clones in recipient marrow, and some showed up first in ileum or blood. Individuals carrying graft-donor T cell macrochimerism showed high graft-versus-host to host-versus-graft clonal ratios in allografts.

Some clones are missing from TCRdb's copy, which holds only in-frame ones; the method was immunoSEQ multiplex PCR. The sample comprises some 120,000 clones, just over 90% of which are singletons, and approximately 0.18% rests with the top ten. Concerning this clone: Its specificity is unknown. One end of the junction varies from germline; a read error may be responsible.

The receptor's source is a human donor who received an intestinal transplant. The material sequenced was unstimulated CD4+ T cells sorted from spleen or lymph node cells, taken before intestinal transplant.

The CDR3 DNA reads as TGTGCCACCAGTCGGGGACAGTCGAACACCGGGGAGCTGTTTTTT. Protein sequence: CATSRGQSNTGELFF. V and J are TRBV6-5 and TRBJ2-2; 7 bases fit TRBD1. The germline V gene has CDR1 MNHEY and CDR2 SVGAGI. The CDR3 length is 15 residues.